The 9 T cell receptor beta chains in this list originate from one sample, sequenced in a study of early T cells in non-severe SARS-CoV-2 infection. TCRdb reprocessed the 5' RACE reads via MiXCR and lists one record per CDR3 protein. Seen here are 25,000 to 30,000 distinct CDR3 sequences, approximately 4.8% observed once, and the top ten hold about a tenth. Sequencing input: whole blood. Source of these receptors: an adult who was a healthcare worker with PCR-confirmed SARS-CoV-2 infection or an uninfected control (not recorded which).

This clonotype was detected many times. V and J are TRBV27 and TRBJ1-2, with D tentatively TRBD1 (5 bases). CDR1 is MNHEY and CDR2 is SMNVEV in the germline V gene (reference sequence). V lost 7 bases, J lost 0 bases, and 18 bases lay in between. This CDR3 comprises 16 residues. The CDR3 is CASNSFGKGSNYGYTF. The CDR3 coding sequence is TGTGCCAGCAATTCCTTCGGAAAGGGGTCTAACTATGGCTACACCTTC.

This clonotype was seen at least ten times. The chain uses TRBV4-2 and TRBJ2-6, with 7 bases identical to TRBD1. The length of the CDR3 is 20 residues. V was clipped by 0 bases and J by 0 bases; unmatched bases: 11. From germline, CDR1 is LGHNA and CDR2 YNFKEQ. The CDR3, as DNA: TGTGCCAGCAGCCAAGATCCTGTGGCAGGGGGTTTCTCTGGGGCCAACGTCCTGACTTTC. It translates to CASSQDPVAGGFSGANVLTF.

The sample holds many counts of this clonotype. The gene calls are TRBV28 and TRBJ2-1, with 12 bases matching TRBD2. Germline CDR1 reads MDHEN; CDR2 reads SYDVKM. V trimming: 6 bases; J trimming: 9 bases; junction bases outside the gene matches: 6. The CDR3 totals 14 residues. The CDR3 nucleotides read TGTGCCAGCAGGACTAGCGGGAGAGCTGTTGAGCAGTTCTTC. It is translated as CASRTSGRAVEQFF. The full variable domain, with the rest looked up from reference TRBV28 and TRBJ2-1, is DVKVTQSSRYLVKRTGEKVFLECVQDMDHENMFWYRQDPGLGLRLIYFSYDVKMKEKGDIPEGYSVSREKKERFSLILESASTNQTSMYLCASRTSGRAVEQFFGPGTRLTVL.

This clonotype was seen only a few times. This chain uses TRBV6-5 with TRBJ2-1; 7 positions match TRBD2. Unmatched junction bases numbered 6, after V lost 6 bases and J lost 1 base. Germline lookup yields CDR1 MNHEY and CDR2 SVGAGI. This CDR3 is built from 15 residues. The CDR3 spells CASRQAGTSYNEQFF. CDR3 DNA: TGTGCCAGCAGACAAGCGGGAACGTCCTACAATGAGCAGTTCTTC.

This clonotype has ten or more counts. The chain links TRBV6-2 or TRBV6-3 to TRBJ2-7; 7 nucleotides agree with TRBD2. The V segment lost 0 bases and the J segment 1 base; nucleotides outside the gene matches: 3. Germline V gene data show CDR1 as MNHEY and CDR2 as SVGEGT. The CDR3 length is 15 residues. The CDR3 protein is CASSYSIAGSYEQYF. Here the CDR3 DNA reads TGTGCCAGCAGTTACTCGATAGCGGGTTCCTACGAGCAGTACTTC.

This chain joins TRBV5-1 and TRBJ2-3, with 10 bases fitting TRBD2. The CDR3 covers 17 residues. Germline CDR1 reads SGHRS; CDR2 reads YFSETQ. The V gene end was trimmed by 3 bases and the J gene end by 5 bases; junction bases not matched to a gene: 12. CDR3 sequence reads: CASSSQTRAGGGDTQYF. In DNA, the CDR3 is TGCGCCAGCAGCTCCCAAACCCGAGCGGGAGGGGGAGATACGCAGTATTTT.

This clonotype was seen at least ten times. The chain recombines TRBV18 with TRBJ2-7; 9 bases match TRBD1. The CDR3 extends over 14 amino acids. From germline, CDR1 is KGHSH and CDR2 LQKENI. Trimming removed 6 bases from V and 0 bases from J; junction bases left unmatched: 3. CDR3 DNA: TGTGCCAGCTCCGGGACAGGGAACTCCTACGAGCAGTACTTC. Encoded protein: CASSGTGNSYEQYF.

This clonotype was detected a few times. The chain joins TRBV5-4 to TRBJ2-1; unclear D gene. Looked up from germline, CDR1 is SGHNT and CDR2 is YYREEE (reference sequence). Trimming removed 0 bases from V and 6 bases from J, with 4 bases in between. This CDR3 comprises 12 residues. The CDR3 protein is CASSLGPNEQFF. DNA of the CDR3: TGTGCCAGCAGCTTGGGGCCCAATGAGCAGTTCTTC.

In its sample, this clonotype was seen many times. V is TRBV7-2 and J is TRBJ2-1; TRBD1 matches 7 bases. V was clipped by 3 bases and J by 0 bases; unmatched bases: 5. CDR1 and CDR2 from the germline V gene are SGHTA and FQGNSA. The CDR3 sequence is 16 residues long. The chain's CDR3 is CASSFGAGGSYNEQFF. DNA of the CDR3: TGTGCCAGCAGCTTTGGGGCAGGGGGCTCCTACAATGAGCAGTTCTTC.